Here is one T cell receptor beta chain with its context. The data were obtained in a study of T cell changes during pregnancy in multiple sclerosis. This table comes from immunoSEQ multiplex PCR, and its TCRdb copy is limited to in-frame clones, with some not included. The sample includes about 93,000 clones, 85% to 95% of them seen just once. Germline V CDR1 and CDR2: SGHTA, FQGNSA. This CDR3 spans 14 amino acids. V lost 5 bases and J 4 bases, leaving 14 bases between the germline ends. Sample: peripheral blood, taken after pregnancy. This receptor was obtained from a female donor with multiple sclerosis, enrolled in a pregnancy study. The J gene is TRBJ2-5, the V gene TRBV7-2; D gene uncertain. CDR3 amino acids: CASSRPVTAETQYF. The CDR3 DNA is TGTGCCAGCAGCCGCCCCGTCACTGCAGAGACCCAGTACTTC.